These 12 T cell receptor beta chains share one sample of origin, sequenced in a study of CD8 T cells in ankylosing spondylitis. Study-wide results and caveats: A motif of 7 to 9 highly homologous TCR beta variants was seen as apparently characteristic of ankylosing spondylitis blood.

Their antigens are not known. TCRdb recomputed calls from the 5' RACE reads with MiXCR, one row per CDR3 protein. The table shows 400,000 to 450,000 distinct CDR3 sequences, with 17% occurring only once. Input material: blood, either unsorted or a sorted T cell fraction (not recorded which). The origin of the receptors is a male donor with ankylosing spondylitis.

CDR3 sequence reads: CASSASLDNEKLFF. The DNA of the CDR3 is TGTGCCAGCAGTGCGTCTCTTGATAATGAAAAACTGTTTTTT. V and J are TRBV2 and TRBJ1-4; D remains ambiguous. The V end lost 4 bases, the J end lost 4 bases, and 10 bases lay between the germline ends. The CDR3 has 14 residues. The germline V gene encodes CDR1 SNHLY and CDR2 FYNNEI.

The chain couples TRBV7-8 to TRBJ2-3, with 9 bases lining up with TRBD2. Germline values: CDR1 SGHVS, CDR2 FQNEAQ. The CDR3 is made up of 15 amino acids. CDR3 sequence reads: CATRPAGGSTDTQYF. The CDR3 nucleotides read TGTGCGACTCGGCCCGCGGGGGGGAGTACAGATACGCAGTATTTT.

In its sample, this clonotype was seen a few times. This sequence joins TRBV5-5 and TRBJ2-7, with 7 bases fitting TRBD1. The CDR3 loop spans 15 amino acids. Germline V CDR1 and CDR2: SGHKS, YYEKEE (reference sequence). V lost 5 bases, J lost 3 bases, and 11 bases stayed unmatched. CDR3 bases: TGTGCCAGCAGTTGGGACAGCGCGGCCTTCTACGAGCAGTACTTC. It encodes CASSWDSAAFYEQYF.

The CDR3 here is CASSLGLAGAPGEQFF. In DNA form, the CDR3 reads TGCGCCAGCAGCTTGGGACTAGCGGGTGCGCCGGGGGAGCAGTTCTTC. This chain uses TRBV5-1 with TRBJ2-1; TRBD2 matches at 10 bases. The CDR3 length is 16 residues. J lost 10 bases, V lost 0 bases, and 10 bases had no gene match. Germline V gene data show CDR1 as SGHRS and CDR2 as YFSETQ.

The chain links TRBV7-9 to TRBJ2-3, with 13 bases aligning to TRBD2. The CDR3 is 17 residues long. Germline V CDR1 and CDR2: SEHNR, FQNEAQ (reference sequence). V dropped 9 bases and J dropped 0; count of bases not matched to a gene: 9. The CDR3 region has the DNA TGTGCCAGGAGCCTAGGACTAGCGGGAGTCAGCACAGATACGCAGTATTTT. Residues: CARSLGLAGVSTDTQYF.

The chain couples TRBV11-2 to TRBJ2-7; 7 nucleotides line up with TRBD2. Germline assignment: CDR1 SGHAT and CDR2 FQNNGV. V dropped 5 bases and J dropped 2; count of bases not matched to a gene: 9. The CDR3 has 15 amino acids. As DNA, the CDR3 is TGTGCCAGCAGCCTGTACCTAGCGGCGGCCTACGAGCAGTACTTC. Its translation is CASSLYLAAAYEQYF.

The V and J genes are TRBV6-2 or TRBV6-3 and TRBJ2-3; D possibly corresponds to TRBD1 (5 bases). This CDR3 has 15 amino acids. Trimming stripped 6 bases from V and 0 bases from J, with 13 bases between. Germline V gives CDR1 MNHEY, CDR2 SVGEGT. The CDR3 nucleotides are TGTGCCAGCAGAGACAGTTCCTCTAGCACAGATACGCAGTATTTT. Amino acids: CASRDSSSSTDTQYF.

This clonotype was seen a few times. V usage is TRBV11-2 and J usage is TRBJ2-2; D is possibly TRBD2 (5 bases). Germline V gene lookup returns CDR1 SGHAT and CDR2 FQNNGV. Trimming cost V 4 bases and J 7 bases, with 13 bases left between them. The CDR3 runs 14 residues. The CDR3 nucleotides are TGTGCCAGCAGCTCTAAGTCGGGATTCGGGGAGCTGTTTTTT. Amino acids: CASSSKSGFGELFF.

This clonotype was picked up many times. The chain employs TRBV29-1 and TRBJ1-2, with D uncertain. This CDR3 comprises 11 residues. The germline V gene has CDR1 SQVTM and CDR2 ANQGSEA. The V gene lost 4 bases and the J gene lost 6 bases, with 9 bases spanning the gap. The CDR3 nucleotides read TGCAGCGTTGGCGGGGTGAATGGCTACACCTTC. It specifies CSVGGVNGYTF.

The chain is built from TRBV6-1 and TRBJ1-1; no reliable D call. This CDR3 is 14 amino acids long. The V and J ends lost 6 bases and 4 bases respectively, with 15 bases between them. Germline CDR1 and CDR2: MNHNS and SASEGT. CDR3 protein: CASSPRGSSTEAFF. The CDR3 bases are TGTGCCAGCAGCCCGAGAGGTAGTTCCACTGAAGCTTTCTTT.

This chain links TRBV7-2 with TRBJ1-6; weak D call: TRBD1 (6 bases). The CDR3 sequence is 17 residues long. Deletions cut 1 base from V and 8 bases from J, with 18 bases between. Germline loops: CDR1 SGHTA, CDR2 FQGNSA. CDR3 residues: CASSLGSTGLAYSPLHF. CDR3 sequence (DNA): TGTGCCAGCAGCTTAGGGTCGACAGGCTTAGCTTATTCACCCCTCCACTTT.

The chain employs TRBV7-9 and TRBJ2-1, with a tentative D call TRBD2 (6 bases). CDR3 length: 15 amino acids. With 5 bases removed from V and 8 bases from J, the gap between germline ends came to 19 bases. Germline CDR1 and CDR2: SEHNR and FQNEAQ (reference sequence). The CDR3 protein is CASSLVGTPGYEQFF. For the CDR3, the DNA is TGTGCCAGCAGCCTAGTCGGGACTCCGGGCTATGAGCAGTTCTTC.